The 12 T cell receptor beta chains presented below share a single source sample, sequenced in a study of T cell responses to AZD1222 COVID-19 vaccine. Repertoires were generated with immunoSEQ multiplex PCR, while TCRdb's copy carries only in-frame clones and drops some. The sample lists some 85,000 clones; around 90% were seen once. The sequenced sample was peripheral blood, obtained on day 0 of AZD1222 vaccination. Receptors originate from an adult in good health.

The gene calls are TRBV7-2 and TRBJ2-7; D gene unclear. V was shortened by 1 base and J by 6 bases, with 4 bases between the two germline ends. The CDR3 contains 11 residues. Germline V gives CDR1 SGHTA, CDR2 FQGNSA. The CDR3 spells CASSLVGEQYF. The CDR3 DNA reads as TGTGCCAGCAGCTTAGTAGGCGAGCAGTACTTC.

The V gene is TRBV5-5, the J gene TRBJ2-7; D gene ambiguous. The V end was cut by 4 bases, the J end by 4 bases, with 24 bases between. The germline V gene has CDR1 SGHKS and CDR2 YYEKEE (reference sequence). The CDR3 is 17 residues long. Written as DNA, the CDR3 is TGTGCCAGCAGCCCCCCCCTCTTTCCAGCACCTCAATACGAGCAGTACTTC. Amino acid sequence: CASSPPLFPAPQYEQYF.

The chain employs TRBV3-1 (or the pseudogene TRBV3-2) and TRBJ1-5; the D is unclear. The V gene's germline CDR1 is LGHDT and CDR2 YNNKEL (reference sequence). V lost 8 bases and J lost 4, with 27 bases in between. CDR3 length: 18 residues. In DNA form, the CDR3 reads TGTGCCAGCGTCCCCCGGCGGTGCGTTCCTTGGGGAAATCAGCCCCAGCATTTT. This encodes CASVPRRCVPWGNQPQHF.

The V gene is TRBV7-6, the J gene TRBJ2-2; the match to TRBD2 covers 14 bases. The junction had 8 bases not matched to a gene; V was cut back by 4 bases and J by 4 bases. In germline, CDR1 is SGHVS, CDR2 FNYEAQ. The CDR3 covers 18 residues. The CDR3 spells CASSWGLAGEMGTGELFF. The CDR3 DNA is TGTGCCAGCAGCTGGGGACTAGCGGGAGAAATGGGCACCGGGGAGCTGTTTTTT.

CDR3 sequence: CASSPDLQGRNTIYF. The CDR3 nucleotides read TGTGCCAGCTCACCAGATTTACAAGGCCGAAACACCATATATTTT. The V call is TRBV18, the J call TRBJ1-3, with unresolved D. Germline CDR1 and CDR2: KGHSH and LQKENI. CDR3 size: 15 residues. With 2 bases removed from V and 5 bases from J, the gap between germline ends came to 13 bases.

Remarks on this clone: One end of the junction is discordant with germline, which a read error may explain. The chain employs TRBV15 and TRBJ1-2, with D unclear. The length of the CDR3 is 13 residues. CDR1 and CDR2 from the germline V gene are LNHNV and YYDKDF (reference sequence). Here the CDR3 DNA reads TGTGCCACCAGCAGATATATTGACACGACGGCAAACTTC. It specifies CATSRYIDTTANF. Full variable domain (outside the CDR3, taken from reference TRBV15 and TRBJ1-2): DAMVIQNPRYQVTQFGKPVTLSCSQTLNHNVMYWYQQKSSQAPKLLFHYYDKDFNNEADTPDNFQSRRPNTSFCFLDIRSPGLGDTAMYLCATSRYIDTTANFGSGTRLTVV.

The chain is built from TRBV6-5 and TRBJ1-3; TRBD1 matches at 9 bases. After removal of 6 bases from V and 2 bases from J, the junction contained 5 bases not matched to a gene. The CDR3 covers 15 residues. The V gene's germline CDR1 is MNHEY and CDR2 SVGAGI. Here the CDR3 reads CASRHRGQAGNTIYF. The DNA for the CDR3 is TGTGCCAGCAGACACAGGGGGCAGGCTGGAAACACCATATATTTT.

The chain is built from TRBV30 and TRBJ2-2; D unresolved. Germline values: CDR1 GTSNPN, CDR2 SVGIG (reference sequence). Trimming pared 0 bases from V and 8 bases from J, leaving 13 bases between. There are 14 residues in the CDR3. Here the CDR3 reads CAWSVGPSQGELFF. The CDR3 bases are TGTGCCTGGAGTGTAGGGCCGAGCCAGGGGGAGCTGTTTTTT.

The V and J genes are TRBV9 and TRBJ2-1; unclear D gene. CDR1 is SGDLS, CDR2 YYNGEE, per germline. Trimming removed 0 bases at V and 2 bases at J, with 9 bases between. The CDR3 has 15 amino acids. CDR3 DNA sequence: TGTGCCAGCAGCGTAGAGGACCAACCCTACAATGAGCAGTTCTTC. Encoded protein: CASSVEDQPYNEQFF.

This clone occurred once. The chain couples TRBV7-6 to TRBJ1-4, with D uncertain. V dropped 0 bases and J dropped 7 bases, with 18 bases sitting between them. Per germline, CDR1 SGHVS and CDR2 FNYEAQ. The CDR3 has 17 residues. The CDR3 DNA is TGTGCCAGCAGCTTAGCCCCCCCGGACCGTTTTGGTGAAAAACTGTTTTTT. Its protein is CASSLAPPDRFGEKLFF.

The chain has TRBV6-5 and TRBJ2-2; no definite D call. The CDR3 is made up of 14 amino acids. Per germline, CDR1 MNHEY and CDR2 SVGAGI. With 3 bases removed from V and 2 bases from J, the gap between germline ends came to 7 bases. The CDR3 DNA sequence: TGTGCCAGCAGTTATTTGGCCAACACCGGGGAGCTGTTTTTT. Translating gives CASSYLANTGELFF.

The rearrangement uses TRBV12-5 and TRBJ1-2; 8 positions match TRBD1. The trim removed 4 bases at V and 3 bases at J, leaving 7 bases unmatched. This CDR3 contains 15 residues. Germline V gene data show CDR1 as LGHNT and CDR2 as FRNRAP. The CDR3 DNA reads TGTGCTAGTGGTTCCCCAGGGGGCCTCTACTATGGCTACACCTTC. It encodes CASGSPGGLYYGYTF. Complete variable domain (other parts from reference TRBV12-5 and TRBJ1-2): DARVTQTPRHKVTEMGQEVTMRCQPILGHNTVFWYRQTMMQGLELLAYFRNRAPLDDSGMPKDRFSAEMPDATLATLKIQPSEPRDSAVYFCASGSPGGLYYGYTFGSGTRLTVV.